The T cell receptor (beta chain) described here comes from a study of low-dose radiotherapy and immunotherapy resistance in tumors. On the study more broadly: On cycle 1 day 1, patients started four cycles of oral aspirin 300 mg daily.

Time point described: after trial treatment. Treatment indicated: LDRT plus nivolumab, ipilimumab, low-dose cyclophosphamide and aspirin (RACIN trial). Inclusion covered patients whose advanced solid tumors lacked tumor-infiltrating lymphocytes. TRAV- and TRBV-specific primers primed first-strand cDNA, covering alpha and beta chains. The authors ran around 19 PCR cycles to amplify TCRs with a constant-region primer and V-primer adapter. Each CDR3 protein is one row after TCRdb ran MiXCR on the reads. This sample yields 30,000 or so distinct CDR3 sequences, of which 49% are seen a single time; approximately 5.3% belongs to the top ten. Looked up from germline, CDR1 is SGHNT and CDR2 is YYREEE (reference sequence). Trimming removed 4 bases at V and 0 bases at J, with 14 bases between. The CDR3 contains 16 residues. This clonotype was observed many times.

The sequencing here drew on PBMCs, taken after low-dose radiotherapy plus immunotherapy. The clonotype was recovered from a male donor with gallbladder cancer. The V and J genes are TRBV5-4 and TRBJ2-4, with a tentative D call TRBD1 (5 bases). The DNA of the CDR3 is TGTGCCAGCAGCACCTCCAGGGAAGTAGCCAAAAACATTCAGTACTTC. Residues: CASSTSREVAKNIQYF.